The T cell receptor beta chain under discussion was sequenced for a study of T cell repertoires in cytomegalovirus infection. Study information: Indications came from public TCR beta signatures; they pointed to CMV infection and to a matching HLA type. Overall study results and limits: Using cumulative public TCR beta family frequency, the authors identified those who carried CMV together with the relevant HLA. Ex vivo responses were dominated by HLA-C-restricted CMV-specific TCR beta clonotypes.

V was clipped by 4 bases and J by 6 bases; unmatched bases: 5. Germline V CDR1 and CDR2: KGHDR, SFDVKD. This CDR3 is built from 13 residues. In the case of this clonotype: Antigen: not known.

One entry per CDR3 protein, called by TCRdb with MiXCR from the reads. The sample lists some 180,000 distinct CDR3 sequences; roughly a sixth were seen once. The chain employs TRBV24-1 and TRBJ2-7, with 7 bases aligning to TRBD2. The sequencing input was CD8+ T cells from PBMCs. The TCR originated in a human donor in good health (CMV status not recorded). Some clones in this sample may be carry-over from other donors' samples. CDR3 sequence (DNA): TGTGCCACCAGTGAGAAGCGGGGTCTCGAGCAGTACTTC. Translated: CATSEKRGLEQYF.